Following are 27 T cell receptor beta chains from one sample sequenced in a study of tissue T cells after allogeneic stem cell transplantation. The time point: mouse harvest day 7 after allogeneic transplant. Mouse grafts combined 10^7 T-cell-depleted bone marrow cells with 10^6 splenic CD5+ T cells. Repertoires were generated with immunoSEQ multiplex PCR, while TCRdb's copy carries only in-frame clones and drops some. This sample has 7,000 to 8,500 clones, with around half found just once. Sequencing input: lymph node tissue. The receptors here all came from a female BALB/c mouse given C57BL/6 T cells with graft-versus-host disease after an allogeneic hematopoietic cell transplant.

This clone has only a few counts. All gene names here are mouse names. The read terminates 1 residue before the CDR3 end, so the remaining end is supplied by the germline J gene. This chain connects TRBV12-1 to TRBJ2-7; 13 bases fit TRBD2. The V and J ends lost 0 bases and 5 bases, in that order; junction bases with no gene match: 3. This CDR3 is built from 15 residues. Germline assignment: CDR1 SGHSN and CDR2 HYEKVE. Here the CDR3 reads CASSLPGTGGDEQYF. CDR3 DNA, as far as it was read: TGTGCCAGCTCTCTCCCTGGGACTGGGGGGGATGAACAGTAC. Full variable domain (outside the CDR3, taken from reference TRBV12-1 and TRBJ2-7): DSGVVQSPRHIIKEKGGRSVLTCIPISGHSNVVWYQQTLGKELKFLIQHYEKVERDKGFLPSRFSVQQFDDYHSEMNMSALELEDSAMYFCASSLPGTGGDEQYFGPGTRLTVL.

With respect to this clone: Genes here carry mouse names. The CDR3 end is not reached by the read, which stops 1 residue before it; the germline J gene fills it in. The chain employs TRBV26 and TRBJ1-6; no firm D call. TRBJ1-6 is an open reading frame, and its role is uncertain. V dropped 1 base and J dropped 7 bases, with 2 bases sitting between them. CDR3 length: 12 residues. Germline V CDR1 and CDR2: KGHPV, FQNQEV (reference sequence). The CDR3 sequence: CASSLLNSPLYF. Partial CDR3 DNA: TGTGCCAGCAGTCTGTTGAATTCGCCCCTCTAC.

Comment on this clone: Gene names and germline refer to mouse. Read coverage stops 1 residue before the CDR3 terminus; the germline J gene supplies the remainder. The chain combines TRBV23 with TRBJ1-4; the listed D gene, TRBD1, was not tested against the DNA. The CDR3 contains 15 residues. The germline V gene has CDR1 KGHTA and CDR2 FQNQQP. CDR3 DNA, as far as it was read: TGCTCCAGCAGTCGCTCCGGGACAACCAACGAAAGATTATTT. This translates into CSSSRSGTTNERLF. In full, the CDR3 is CSSSRSGTTNERLFF.

To note about this clone: The genes are named according to mouse. The read gets to within 1 residue of the CDR3 end, and the germline J gene fills in the rest. The gene calls are TRBV1 and TRBJ2-4; perhaps TRBD2 as D (5 bases). The V gene lost 0 bases and the J gene lost 0 bases, with 7 bases spanning the gap. The CDR3 is 15 residues long. Germline V gives CDR1 NSQYPW, CDR2 LRSPGD (reference sequence). The part of the CDR3 DNA that was read is TGCACCTGCAGTGCAGATAGGACTAGTCAAAACACCTTGTAC. It translates to CTCSADRTSQNTLY. The entire CDR3 sequence reads CTCSADRTSQNTLYF.

In regard to this clone: The listed genes are named as in mouse. Read coverage stops 1 residue before the CDR3 terminus; the germline J gene supplies the remainder. V usage is TRBV26 and J usage is TRBJ2-1, with no clear D. V was clipped by 0 bases and J by 7 bases, with 4 bases between them. This CDR3 has 12 residues. Germline-derived CDR1 and CDR2 are KGHPV and FQNQEV (reference sequence). CDR3 loop: CASSLSMAEQFF. CDR3 DNA, as far as it was read: TGTGCCAGCAGTCTGTCGATGGCTGAGCAGTTC.

Turning to this clone: Gene names follow the mouse nomenclature. The CDR3 goes on 1 residue after the read ends, and that part is filled in from the germline J gene. The chain is built from TRBV19 and TRBJ2-5; 9 positions agree with TRBD2. J was trimmed by 2 bases and V by 5 bases; bases with no gene match: 3. The CDR3 covers 14 residues. The germline V gene encodes CDR1 FNHDT and CDR2 SITEND (reference sequence). The CDR3 DNA, read in part, is TGTGCCAGCAGCCGACTGGGGGCCCAAGACACCCAGTAC. Translating gives CASSRLGAQDTQY. The whole CDR3 protein reads CASSRLGAQDTQYF.

Notes on this clone: Gene names are mouse gene names. Coverage ceases 1 residue before the CDR3 finishes, and the germline J gene fills in the end. V gene TRBV20 combines with J gene TRBJ2-5; possible D gene TRBD1, 5 bases. CDR3 length equals 12 residues. The V and J ends lost 7 bases and 5 bases respectively, with 13 bases between them. Germline CDR1 is GFQATS and CDR2 is STVNSAI. CDR3 DNA, as far as it was read: TGTGGTGTGTCAGGGTCGGGAGACACCCAGTAC. Translation gives CGVSGSGDTQY. The full CDR3 is CGVSGSGDTQYF.

In its sample, this clone was seen a few times. Gene and germline names: mouse. Read sequence stops 1 residue before the CDR3 end, and the germline J gene provides the missing end. The V and J genes are TRBV12-2 and TRBJ2-2; 10 bases fit TRBD1. V trimming: 2 bases; J trimming: 4 bases; junction bases outside the gene matches: 0. The CDR3 extends over 14 amino acids. Looked up from germline, CDR1 is SGHLS and CDR2 is HYDKME. The CDR3 region is CASSRTGGTGQLYF. The DNA read from the CDR3 is TGTGCCAGCTCTCGGACAGGGGGCACCGGGCAGCTCTAC.

As for this clone: Germline and genes: mouse. The sequence runs out 1 residue before the end of the CDR3; the remainder is reconstructed from the germline J gene. The V call is TRBV2, the J call TRBJ1-2; weak D call: TRBD1 (5 bases). The V and J ends lost 1 base and 1 base respectively, with 7 bases between them. This CDR3 spans 14 amino acids. Germline CDR1 LGHNA, CDR2 YSYQKL. CDR3 DNA, as far as it was read: TGTGCCAGCAGCCAAGGACAGAAAAACTCCGACTACACC. Encoded protein: CASSQGQKNSDYT. The complete CDR3 reads CASSQGQKNSDYTF.

In its sample, this clone is large. Gene names are the mouse ones. The read finishes 1 residue shy of the CDR3 end, and the germline J gene is used to complete it. The V and J genes are TRBV13-1 and TRBJ2-7; maybe TRBD2 (7 bases). The CDR3 spans 12 residues. The ends were cut back, 0 bases at V and 6 bases at J, with 7 bases in the middle. Germline CDR1 reads NSHNY; CDR2 reads SYGAGN. The covered CDR3 bases are TGTGCCAGCAGTGATGGGGGGGCTGAACAGTAC. The encoded protein is CASSDGGAEQY. The full CDR3 protein reads CASSDGGAEQYF.

A note on this clone: All gene names here are mouse names. The read ends 1 residue shy of where the CDR3 ends; the end is completed using the germline J gene. V is TRBV5 and J is TRBJ1-3; D remains unclear. Germline CDR1 reads LGHNA; CDR2 reads YNLKQL (reference sequence). The CDR3 extends over 15 amino acids. Trimming shortened V by 0 bases and J by 0 bases, and 6 bases separated the two germline ends. CDR3 sequence reads: CASSQDGSSGNTLYF. CDR3 bases read: TGTGCCAGCAGCCAAGACGGCAGTTCTGGAAATACGCTCTAT.

This clone occurred a few times. The gene symbols are mouse symbols. The observed sequence ends 1 residue before the CDR3 terminus, with the missing tail filled in from the germline J gene. J is TRBJ2-7 and V is TRBV26; no clear D gene. The CDR3 is made up of 10 amino acids. V lost 0 bases and J 9 bases, leaving 3 bases between the germline ends. CDR1 and CDR2 (germline): KGHPV, FQNQEV (reference sequence). The covered CDR3 bases are TGTGCCAGCAGTCTGTCAGCACAGTAC. It encodes CASSLSAQY. The full CDR3 protein is CASSLSAQYF.

This clone is deemed medium-sized. The gene names given are mouse names. The CDR3 end falls 1 residue outside the read, so it is completed with the germline J gene. V gene TRBV13-3 combines with J gene TRBJ1-3; D perhaps matches TRBD1 (6 bases). The CDR3 is made up of 15 amino acids. V lost 0 bases, J lost 0 bases, and 7 bases lay in between. Germline values: CDR1 NNHDY, CDR2 SYVADS. The part of the CDR3 DNA that was read is TGTGCCAGCAGTGATGGGGGGCCTTCTGGAAATACGCTCTAT. This codes for CASSDGGPSGNTLY. The whole CDR3 sequence is CASSDGGPSGNTLYF.

By share of the sample, this clone is medium-sized (0.01 to 0.1%). Gene names refer to mouse genes. The missing CDR3 end, 1 residue past where the read stops, is filled in from the germline J gene. The V and J genes are TRBV31 and TRBJ2-3, with D maybe TRBD2 (6 bases). V was shortened by 0 bases and J by 0 bases, with 10 bases between the two germline ends. The germline V gene has CDR1 GKSSPN and CDR2 SITVG. This CDR3 is built from 15 residues. The CDR3 loop is CAWSLGGGSAETLYF. The sequenced CDR3 bases are TGTGCCTGGAGTCTAGGTGGGGGAAGTGCAGAAACGCTGTAT.

This clone is a singleton in its sample. Gene names denote mouse genes. The read comes to an end 1 residue before the CDR3 does, leaving the germline J gene to fill in the end. V is TRBV3 and J is TRBJ2-1, with TRBD2 matching over 8 bases. Germline CDR1 reads SNHLY; CDR2 reads FYNGKV (reference sequence). J was trimmed by 4 bases and V by 3 bases; bases with no gene match: 2. CDR3 length equals 14 residues. CDR3: CASSLTGVYAEQFF. The CDR3 bases that were read are TGTGCCAGCAGCTTGACTGGGGTATATGCTGAGCAGTTC. Full variable domain (rest looked up from reference TRBV3 and TRBJ2-1): GPKVLQIPSHQIIDMGQMVTLNCDPVSNHLYFYWYKQILGQQMEFLVNFYNGKVMEKSKLFKDQFSVERPDGSYFTLKIQPTALEDSAVYFCASSLTGVYAEQFFGPGTRLTVL.

Of note for this clone: Gene and germline names: mouse. The CDR3 goes on 1 residue after the read ends, and that part is filled in from the germline J gene. This chain uses TRBV12-1 with TRBJ1-5; D is uncertain. In germline, CDR1 is SGHSN, CDR2 HYEKVE. V was pared by 4 bases and J by 0 bases, with 3 bases between. CDR3 size: 12 residues. CDR3: CASSSNNQAPLF. The DNA read from the CDR3 is TGTGCCAGCTCCAGTAACAACCAGGCTCCGCTT.

This clone was seen a single time. The listed genes are named as in mouse. Read sequence stops 1 residue before the CDR3 end, and the germline J gene provides the missing end. This chain connects TRBV1 to TRBJ1-1, with TRBD1 matching 12 bases. The V gene's germline CDR1 is NSQYPW and CDR2 LRSPGD (reference sequence). V lost 2 bases to trimming and J lost 3 bases; unmatched junction nucleotides: 7. This CDR3 has 17 amino acids. The CDR3 sequence is CTCSATRDRGRDTEVFF. The part of the CDR3 DNA that was read is TGCACCTGCAGTGCAACCCGGGACAGGGGGCGGGACACAGAAGTCTTC.

Points on this clone: Gene names are the mouse ones. The read finishes 1 residue shy of the CDR3 end, and the germline J gene is used to complete it. This chain uses TRBV3 with TRBJ2-2; 7 bases line up with TRBD1. Germline loops: CDR1 SNHLY, CDR2 FYNGKV (reference sequence). V was clipped by 5 bases and J by 7 bases; unmatched bases: 4. The CDR3 length is 13 residues. CDR3 loop: CASSNRGNGQLYF. The CDR3 bases that were read are TGTGCCAGCAGCAACAGGGGAAACGGGCAGCTCTAC.

This clone has only one observation. The listed genes are named as in mouse. The read ends 1 residue shy of where the CDR3 ends; the end is completed using the germline J gene. The V and J genes are TRBV13-2 and TRBJ2-4; a weak D match, TRBD1 (5 bases). The germline V gene encodes CDR1 NNHNN and CDR2 SYGAGS (reference sequence). The length of the CDR3 is 12 residues. The germline V and J ends were trimmed by 2 bases and 4 bases, with 5 bases remaining between them. The part of the CDR3 DNA that was read is TGTGCCAGCGGTGAGACAGAAAACACCTTGTAC. Amino acids: CASGETENTLY. The whole CDR3 sequence is CASGETENTLYF.

Of note for this clone: Gene and germline names: mouse. The missing CDR3 end, 1 residue past where the read stops, is filled in from the germline J gene. The chain links TRBV1 to TRBJ1-1, with D tentatively TRBD1 (6 bases). Germline V CDR1 and CDR2: NSQYPW, LRSPGD (reference sequence). This CDR3 is 15 amino acids long. V was pared by 3 bases and J by 4 bases, with 15 bases between. The covered CDR3 bases are TGCACCTGCAGTGCCGGGGGACACCTTATCACAGAAGTCTTC. Amino acid sequence: CTCSAGGHLITEVF. The complete CDR3 sequence is CTCSAGGHLITEVFF.

Points on this clone: Gene names and germline refer to mouse. The read finishes 1 residue shy of the CDR3 end, and the germline J gene is used to complete it. J is TRBJ1-4 and V is TRBV26; D is possibly TRBD1 (5 bases). From germline, CDR1 is KGHPV and CDR2 FQNQEV (reference sequence). Between the trimmed V and J ends, which lost 5 bases and 0 bases, there was a span of 7 bases. This CDR3 contains 14 residues. CDR3 sequence: CASSKTVSNERLFF. CDR3 bases read: TGTGCCAGCAGTAAGACAGTTTCCAACGAAAGATTATTT.

Comment on this clone: Mouse germline and gene names are used. The read gets to within 1 residue of the CDR3 end, and the germline J gene fills in the rest. The chain uses TRBV26 and TRBJ2-5; D is unresolved. V was pared by 3 bases and J by 2 bases, with 0 bases between. Looked up from germline, CDR1 is KGHPV and CDR2 is FQNQEV (reference sequence). This CDR3 contains 11 residues. CDR3 DNA, as far as it was read: TGTGCCAGCAGTCTCCAAGACACCCAGTAC. It codes for CASSLQDTQY. The full CDR3 protein reads CASSLQDTQYF.

In its sample, this clone ranks as large (0.1 to 1%). The listed genes are named as in mouse. The read terminates 1 residue ahead of where the CDR3 ends, so the germline J gene completes it. This sequence joins TRBV13-2 and TRBJ2-7, with 8 bases aligning to TRBD2. Germline assignment: CDR1 NNHNN and CDR2 SYGAGS (reference sequence). This CDR3 region has 13 residues. Trimming at V came to 3 bases and at J to 7 bases, leaving 6 bases not matched to a gene. This chain's CDR3 is CASGVWTGREQYF. The covered CDR3 bases are TGTGCCAGCGGTGTTTGGACTGGGAGGGAACAGTAC.

Note on this clone: Each gene name is a mouse one. The read comes to an end 1 residue before the CDR3 does, leaving the germline J gene to fill in the end. This rearrangement joins TRBV13-3 to TRBJ2-7; TRBD1 matches 9 bases. J was trimmed by 6 bases and V by 3 bases; bases with no gene match: 4. Germline-derived CDR1 and CDR2 are NNHDY and SYVADS. The CDR3 is made up of 13 amino acids. The CDR3: CASSGDREGEQYF. The CDR3 DNA, read in part, is TGTGCCAGCAGTGGGGACAGGGAGGGTGAACAGTAC.

Of note for this clone: Gene names denote mouse genes. The CDR3 end lies 1 residue beyond the end of the read and is filled in from the germline J gene. The chain joins TRBV20 to TRBJ2-7; perhaps TRBD1 as D (5 bases). The CDR3 has 14 amino acids. V lost 0 bases and J lost 0, with 9 bases in between. Germline-derived CDR1 and CDR2 are GFQATS and STVNSAI. The CDR3 sequence: CGARDQGVSYEQYF. The CDR3 bases that were read are TGTGGTGCTAGGGATCAGGGAGTCTCCTATGAACAGTAC.

This clone was counted between two and nine times. Mouse gene names apply. Read sequence stops 1 residue before the CDR3 end, and the germline J gene provides the missing end. The chain couples TRBV5 to TRBJ1-4; possibly TRBD1 for D (5 bases). The V gene's germline CDR1 is LGHNA and CDR2 YNLKQL (reference sequence). V lost 2 bases and J lost 7, with 5 bases in between. The CDR3 is made up of 12 amino acids. The CDR3 bases that were read are TGTGCCAGCAGCCAAAGGGGCGAAAGATTATTT. The encoded protein is CASSQRGERLF. The CDR3 in its entirety is CASSQRGERLFF.

Of note for this clone: The listed genes are named as in mouse. Read coverage stops 1 residue before the CDR3 terminus; the germline J gene supplies the remainder. This chain uses TRBV5 with TRBJ2-5; D not certain. This CDR3 spans 13 amino acids. The germline V gene encodes CDR1 LGHNA and CDR2 YNLKQL (reference sequence). Trimming took off 0 bases at V and 5 bases at J, with 6 bases between the two ends. CDR3: CASSQDFLDTQYF. The part of the CDR3 DNA that was read is TGTGCCAGCAGCCAAGATTTTTTAGACACCCAGTAC.